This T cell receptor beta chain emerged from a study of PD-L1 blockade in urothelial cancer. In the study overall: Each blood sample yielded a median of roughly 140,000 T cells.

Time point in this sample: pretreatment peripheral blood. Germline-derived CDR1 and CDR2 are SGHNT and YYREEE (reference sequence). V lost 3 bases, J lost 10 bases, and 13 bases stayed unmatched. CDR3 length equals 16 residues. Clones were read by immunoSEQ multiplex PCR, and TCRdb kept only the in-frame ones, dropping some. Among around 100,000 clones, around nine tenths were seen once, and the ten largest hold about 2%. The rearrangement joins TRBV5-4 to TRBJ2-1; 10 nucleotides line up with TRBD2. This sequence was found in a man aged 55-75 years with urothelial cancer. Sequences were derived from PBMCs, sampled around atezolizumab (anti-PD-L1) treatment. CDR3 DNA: TGTGCCAGCAGCTGGGGGTGGAGCGGGGGGGCCAGGGAGCAGTTCTTC. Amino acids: CASSWGWSGGAREQFF.